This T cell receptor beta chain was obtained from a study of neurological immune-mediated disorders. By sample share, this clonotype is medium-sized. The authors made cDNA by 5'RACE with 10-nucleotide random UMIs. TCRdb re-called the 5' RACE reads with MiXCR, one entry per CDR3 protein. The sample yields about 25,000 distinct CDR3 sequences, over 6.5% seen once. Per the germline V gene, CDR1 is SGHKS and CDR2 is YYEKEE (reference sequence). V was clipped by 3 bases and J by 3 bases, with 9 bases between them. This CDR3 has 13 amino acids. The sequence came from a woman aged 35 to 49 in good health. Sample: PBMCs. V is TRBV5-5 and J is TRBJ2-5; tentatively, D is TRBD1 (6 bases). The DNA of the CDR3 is TGTGCCAGCAGCTGGGCAGGGGAAGAGACCCAGTACTTC. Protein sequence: CASSWAGEETQYF.